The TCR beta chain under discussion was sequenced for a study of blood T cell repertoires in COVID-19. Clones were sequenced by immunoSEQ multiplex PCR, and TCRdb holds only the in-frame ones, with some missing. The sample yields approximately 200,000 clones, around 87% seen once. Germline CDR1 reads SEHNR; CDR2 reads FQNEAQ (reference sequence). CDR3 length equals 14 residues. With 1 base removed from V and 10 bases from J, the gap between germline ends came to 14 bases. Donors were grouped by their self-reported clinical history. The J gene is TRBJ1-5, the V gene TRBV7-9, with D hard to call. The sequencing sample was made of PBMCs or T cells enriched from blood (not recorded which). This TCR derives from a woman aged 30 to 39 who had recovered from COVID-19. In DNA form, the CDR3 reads TGTGCCAGCAGCTTAGGAGGCCTAACACAACCCCAGCATTTT. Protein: CASSLGGLTQPQHF.